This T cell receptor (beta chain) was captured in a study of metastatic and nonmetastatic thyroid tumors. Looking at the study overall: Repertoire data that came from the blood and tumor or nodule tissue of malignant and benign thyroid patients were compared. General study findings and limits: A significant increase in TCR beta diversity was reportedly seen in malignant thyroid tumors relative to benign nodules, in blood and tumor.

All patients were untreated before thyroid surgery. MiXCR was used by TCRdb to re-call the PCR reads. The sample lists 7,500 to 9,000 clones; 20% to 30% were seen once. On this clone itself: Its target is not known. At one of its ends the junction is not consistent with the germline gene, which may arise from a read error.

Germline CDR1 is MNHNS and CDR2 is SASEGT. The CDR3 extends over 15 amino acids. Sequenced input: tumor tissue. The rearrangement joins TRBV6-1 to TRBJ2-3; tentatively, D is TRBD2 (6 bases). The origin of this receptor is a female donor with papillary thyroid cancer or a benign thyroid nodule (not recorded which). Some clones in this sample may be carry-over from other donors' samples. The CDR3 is CVSGRQISSTDTQYF. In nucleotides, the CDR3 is TGTGTCAGCGGGCGACAGATTTCTAGCACAGATACGCAGTATTTT.